This TCR beta chain was obtained from a study of cytomegalovirus exposure and HLA in healthy donors. Study-level points and caveats: Many donors shared some public TCRs, even though most TCR sequences were rare.

This CDR3 has 14 amino acids. V was trimmed by 5 bases and J by 1 base, leaving 9 bases between them. The germline gives CDR1 SEHNR, CDR2 FQNEAQ (reference sequence). TCRdb's table, derived via immunoSEQ multiplex PCR, lists solely in-frame clones and lacks some. Here the sample spans 90,000 or so clones, roughly 85% being singletons. As concerns this clone: Its antigen remains unidentified.

Sequenced material: PBMCs. V gene TRBV7-9 combines with J gene TRBJ2-1, with D perhaps matching TRBD2 (6 bases). This sequence originates from a man aged 18 to 29 in good health and CMV-seropositive. CDR3 protein: CASSLGLSYNEQFF. The CDR3 DNA follows: TGTGCCAGCAGCCTGGGACTTTCCTACAATGAGCAGTTCTTC.